The 15 T cell receptor beta chains below come from one sample, sequenced in a study of blood T cell repertoires in COVID-19. TCRdb's table, derived via immunoSEQ multiplex PCR, lists solely in-frame clones and lacks some. The sample lists 250,000 to 350,000 clones; 75% to 90% were seen once. The sequencing input was peripheral blood. The receptors come from a woman between 45 and 60 years old who had recovered from COVID-19.

The V and J genes are TRBV7-2 and TRBJ1-2; D is ambiguous. The CDR3 runs 17 residues. Germline CDR1 and CDR2: SGHTA and FQGNSA. The germline V and J ends were trimmed by 2 bases and 0 bases, with 16 bases remaining between them. CDR3 in DNA: TGTGCCAGCAGCTTACTTATCCCCCGAGTCTCTAACTATGGCTACACCTTC. Translating it yields CASSLLIPRVSNYGYTF.

The chain has TRBV6-1 and TRBJ1-3; D is possibly TRBD1 (6 bases). Trimming left V 0 bases short and J 9 bases short, with 12 bases between. The CDR3 length is 14 residues. Germline V gene sequence: CDR1 MNHNS, CDR2 SASEGT. The CDR3, as DNA: TGTGCCAGCAGTGAAGCACAGGGTAGGGGCACCATATATTTT. It yields the protein CASSEAQGRGTIYF.

This chain's CDR3 is CASSQTSGGTGNTDTQYF. As DNA, the CDR3 is TGTGCCAGCAGCCAGACTAGCGGGGGGACGGGGAACACAGATACGCAGTATTTT. The chain employs TRBV7-6 and TRBJ2-3; 13 bases align to TRBD2. The CDR3 covers 18 residues. V dropped 5 bases and J dropped 2; count of bases not matched to a gene: 10. Germline loops: CDR1 SGHVS, CDR2 FNYEAQ. Combining the CDR3 with reference TRBV7-6 and TRBJ2-3 gives the whole variable domain GAGVSQSPRYKVTKRGQDVALRCDPISGHVSLYWYRQALGQGPEFLTYFNYEAQQDKSGLPNDRFSAERPEGSISTLTIQRTEQRDSAMYRCASSQTSGGTGNTDTQYFGPGTRLTVL.

Only one count was recorded for this clone. J is TRBJ1-2 and V is TRBV12-3 or TRBV12-4, with TRBD1 matching over 7 bases. The CDR3 spans 13 residues. V trimming: 3 bases; J trimming: 4 bases; junction bases outside the gene matches: 2. CDR3 bases: TGTGCCAGCAGTTTGGCAGGGGGCTATGGCTACACCTTC. It yields the protein CASSLAGGYGYTF.

The gene calls are TRBV25-1 and TRBJ2-1; no reliable D call. Per the germline V gene, CDR1 is MGHDK and CDR2 is SYGVNS. The V gene lost 5 bases and the J gene lost 3 bases, with 14 bases spanning the gap. The CDR3 sequence is 15 residues long. The CDR3 nucleotides read TGTGCCAGCAGTCGGGTAGCTGGTGTCTACAATGAGCAGTTCTTC. Translating gives CASSRVAGVYNEQFF.

Only a few counts were recorded for this clone. V is TRBV30 and J is TRBJ1-1; the match to TRBD1 covers 8 bases. J gave up 1 base and V 4 bases, and 8 bases lay outside the gene matches. Looked up from germline, CDR1 is GTSNPN and CDR2 is SVGIG (reference sequence). This CDR3 is built from 15 residues. The CDR3 coding sequence is TGTGCCTGGATTGGAACAGGACAGGGGAACACTGAAGCTTTCTTT. This encodes CAWIGTGQGNTEAFF. The variable domain in full, completed from reference TRBV30 and TRBJ1-1, reads SQTIHQWPATLVQPVGSPLSLECTVEGTSNPNLYWYRQAAGRGLQLLFYSVGIGQISSEVPQNLSASRPQDRQFILSSKKLLLSDSGFYLCAWIGTGQGNTEAFFGQGTRLTVV.

The chain couples TRBV4-3 to TRBJ1-5, with D unresolved. The germline V gene encodes CDR1 LGHNA and CDR2 YSLEER. Trimming shortened V by 3 bases and J by 0 bases, and 9 bases separated the two germline ends. The CDR3 contains 15 residues. The CDR3 region is CASSHARDSNQPQHF. CDR3 nucleotides: TGCGCCAGCAGCCATGCCCGGGATAGCAATCAGCCCCAGCATTTT.

CDR3 protein: CASSPSGNEQFF. CDR3 DNA sequence: TGTGCCAGCTCACCCTCAGGGAACGAGCAGTTCTTC. This chain uses TRBV18 with TRBJ2-1; a possible D gene is TRBD1 (5 bases). This CDR3 has 12 residues. CDR1 and CDR2 (germline): KGHSH, LQKENI. Trimming cost V 3 bases and J 10 bases, with 10 bases left between them.

The DNA for the CDR3 is TGTGCCAGCAGGGGAACGGGACAGGGTGGCTACGAGCAGTACTTC. Protein product: CASRGTGQGGYEQYF. This rearrangement joins TRBV27 to TRBJ2-7; TRBD1 matches 9 bases. The CDR3 is 15 residues long. V trimming: 6 bases; J trimming: 3 bases; junction bases outside the gene matches: 9. Germline V gives CDR1 MNHEY, CDR2 SMNVEV (reference sequence).

CDR3 amino acids: CASRRTLNTGELFF. In DNA, the CDR3 is TGTGCCAGCAGGCGGACATTGAACACCGGGGAGCTGTTTTTT. This rearrangement joins TRBV6-5 to TRBJ2-2, with D tentatively TRBD1 (5 bases). The CDR3 runs to 14 residues. Trimming left V 6 bases short and J 1 base short, with 9 bases between. Germline V gives CDR1 MNHEY, CDR2 SVGAGI.

The chain employs TRBV5-1 and TRBJ1-2; the D gene is possibly TRBD1 (5 bases). With 1 base removed from V and 3 bases from J, the gap between germline ends came to 13 bases. The CDR3 length is 15 residues. The germline gives CDR1 SGHRS, CDR2 YFSETQ. This CDR3 is CASSLPGEAYYGYTF. In DNA form, the CDR3 reads TGCGCCAGCAGCTTGCCGGGGGAGGCTTACTATGGCTACACCTTC.

This chain connects TRBV5-4 to TRBJ2-2; the match to TRBD1 covers 7 bases. The ends lost 6 bases at V and 6 bases at J; junction bases unmatched: 8. Germline V CDR1 and CDR2: SGHNT, YYREEE (reference sequence). The CDR3 consists of 14 residues. The DNA of the CDR3 is TGTGCCAGCAACCGACAGGGTTCCCCCGGGGAGCTGTTTTTT. Translated, it gives CASNRQGSPGELFF.

This CDR3 reads CASSGPGTSGRGGYEQYF. The CDR3 DNA reads as TGTGCCAGCAGCGGTCCCGGGACTAGCGGGAGGGGCGGGTACGAGCAGTACTTC. The rearrangement joins TRBV13 to TRBJ2-7; TRBD2 matches 16 bases. There are 18 residues in the CDR3. Germline V gene data show CDR1 as PRHDT and CDR2 as FYEKMQ (reference sequence). V lost 5 bases, J lost 4 bases, and 11 bases stayed unmatched. Full variable domain (rest looked up from reference TRBV13 and TRBJ2-7): AAGVIQSPRHLIKEKRETATLKCYPIPRHDTVYWYQQGPGQDPQFLISFYEKMQSDKGSIPDRFSAQQFSDYHSELNMSSLELGDSALYFCASSGPGTSGRGGYEQYFGPGTRLTVT.

The chain links TRBV29-1 to TRBJ2-5; D possibly corresponds to TRBD1 (5 bases). CDR1 is SQVTM and CDR2 is ANQGSEA in the germline V gene. The CDR3 has 14 residues. Between the trimmed V and J ends, which lost 6 bases and 0 bases, there was a span of 14 bases. CDR3: CSVAGPLNQETQYF. The CDR3 nucleotides read TGCAGCGTGGCAGGGCCGCTAAACCAAGAGACCCAGTACTTC.

CDR3 DNA sequence: TGTGCCAGCAGCAACGGACAGGGCAGTACGCAGTATTTT. Protein sequence: CASSNGQGSTQYF. The chain carries TRBV7-2 and TRBJ2-3; TRBD1 matches at 8 bases. Germline CDR1 is SGHTA and CDR2 is FQGNSA. This CDR3 is 13 amino acids long. The J segment lost 8 bases and the V segment lost 5 bases, leaving 6 bases of the junction unmatched. The full variable domain, completed using reference TRBV7-2 and TRBJ2-3, is GAGVSQSPSNKVTEKGKDVELRCDPISGHTALYWYRQSLGQGLEFLIYFQGNSAPDKSGLPSDRFSAERTGGSVSTLTIQRTQQEDSAVYLCASSNGQGSTQYFGPGTRLTVL.